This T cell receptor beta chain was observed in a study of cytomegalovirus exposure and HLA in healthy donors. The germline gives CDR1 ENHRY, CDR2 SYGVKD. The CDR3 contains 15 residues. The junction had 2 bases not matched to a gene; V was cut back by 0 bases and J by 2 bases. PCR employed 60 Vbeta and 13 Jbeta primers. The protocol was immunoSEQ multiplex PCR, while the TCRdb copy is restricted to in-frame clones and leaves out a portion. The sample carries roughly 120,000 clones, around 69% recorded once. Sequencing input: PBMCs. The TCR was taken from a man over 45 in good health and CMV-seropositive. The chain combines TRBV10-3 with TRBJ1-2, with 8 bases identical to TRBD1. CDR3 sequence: CAISESNRGNYGYTF. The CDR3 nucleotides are TGTGCCATCAGTGAGTCGAACAGGGGGAACTATGGCTACACCTTC.